Following are 20 T cell receptor beta chains from one sample sequenced in a study of cytomegalovirus exposure and HLA in healthy donors. Primers for the PCR totalled 60 Vbeta and 13 Jbeta. Libraries were prepared by immunoSEQ multiplex PCR; TCRdb keeps only in-frame clonotypes and omits some of them. Of 150,000 to 250,000 clones in the sample, 70% to 80% are singletons; the top ten hold 4.4%. The sample taken for sequencing was PBMCs. These receptors originate from a woman aged 30 to 39 in good health and CMV-seropositive.

The chain joins TRBV9 to TRBJ2-5; no clear D. Germline V gives CDR1 SGDLS, CDR2 YYNGEE. V lost 0 bases and J 1 base, leaving 7 bases between the germline ends. The CDR3 runs 14 residues. CDR3 sequence: CASSVDLAQETQYF. The CDR3 coding sequence is TGTGCCAGCAGCGTAGACCTGGCCCAAGAGACCCAGTACTTC.

The chain employs TRBV19 and TRBJ1-6, with D tentatively TRBD1 (6 bases). CDR1 LNHDA and CDR2 SQIVND come from the germline V gene (reference sequence). This CDR3 has 17 amino acids. The ends were cut back, 5 bases at V and 0 bases at J, with 14 bases in the middle. The CDR3 spells CASSPDRRSSYNSPLHF. The CDR3 region has the DNA TGTGCCAGTAGTCCCGACAGGCGGAGCTCCTATAATTCACCCCTCCACTTT. Looking up the rest from reference TRBV19 and TRBJ1-6 gives the full variable domain: DGGITQSPKYLFRKEGQNVTLSCEQNLNHDAMYWYRQDPGQGLRLIYYSQIVNDFQKGDIAEGYSVSREKKESFPLTVTSAQKNPTAFYLCASSPDRRSSYNSPLHFGNGTRLTVT.

The V gene is TRBV29-1, the J gene TRBJ1-4; unclear D gene. Trimming stripped 4 bases from V and 0 bases from J, with 12 bases between. This CDR3 region has 15 residues. CDR1 is SQVTM, CDR2 ANQGSEA, per germline. CDR3 amino acids: CSVGRRSATNEKLFF. The CDR3 DNA sequence: TGCAGCGTTGGGCGGAGGTCGGCAACTAATGAAAAACTGTTTTTT.

This rearrangement joins TRBV6-5 to TRBJ2-7; TRBD1 matches 7 bases. This CDR3 is built from 16 residues. The V and J ends lost 0 bases and 5 bases, in that order; junction bases with no gene match: 10. Germline-derived CDR1 and CDR2 are MNHEY and SVGAGI. DNA of the CDR3: TGTGCCAGCAGTTACTCGCCCGGGACAGCATGGGACGAGCAGTACTTC. It yields the protein CASSYSPGTAWDEQYF.

The chain links TRBV29-1 to TRBJ1-5; D ambiguous. The CDR3 is 13 amino acids. The V gene's germline CDR1 is SQVTM and CDR2 ANQGSEA. Trimming stripped 6 bases from V and 0 bases from J, with 9 bases between. CDR3 DNA: TGCAGCGTGGGCAGAGATAGCAATCAGCCCCAGCATTTT. This translates into CSVGRDSNQPQHF.

The chain joins TRBV6-1 to TRBJ1-1; 7 bases are a match to TRBD1. The germline V gene has CDR1 MNHNS and CDR2 SASEGT. V lost 10 bases to trimming and J lost 1 base; unmatched junction nucleotides: 6. The CDR3 has 13 residues. The CDR3 nucleotides are TGTGCCAACTCCGGGACAGAGAACACTGAAGCTTTCTTT. This gives the protein CANSGTENTEAFF.

V usage is TRBV5-6 and J usage is TRBJ2-2; D call uncertain. The CDR3 is made up of 13 amino acids. The V gene's germline CDR1 is SGHDT and CDR2 YYEEEE. The germline V and J ends were trimmed by 2 bases and 1 base, with 3 bases remaining between them. CDR3 residues: CASSLLNTGELFF. The CDR3 DNA reads TGTGCCAGCAGCTTACTGAACACCGGGGAGCTGTTTTTT.

In regard to this clone: At the DNA level, this CDR3 is encoded by other sequences in the same sample as well. This chain joins TRBV5-4 and TRBJ2-5; TRBD2 aligns across 7 bases. The CDR3 is 14 amino acids. Germline V gene data show CDR1 as SGHNT and CDR2 as YYREEE (reference sequence). V shed 0 bases and J 1 base; nucleotides not matched to a gene: 0. CDR3 residues: CASSLGGGQETQYF. The CDR3 coding sequence is TGTGCCAGCAGCTTGGGGGGGGGCCAAGAGACCCAGTACTTC.

This clone was recorded a few times. The chain employs TRBV6-5 and TRBJ1-4; D is possibly TRBD1 (5 bases). Germline V gives CDR1 MNHEY, CDR2 SVGAGI. The CDR3 extends over 16 amino acids. Trimming removed 0 bases from V and 4 bases from J, with 12 bases in between. The CDR3 is CASSYSGAFRNEKLFF. As DNA, the CDR3 is TGTGCCAGCAGTTACTCTGGGGCTTTCCGTAATGAAAAACTGTTTTTT.

This clone has just one count. The V gene is TRBV6-5, the J gene TRBJ2-5, with D tentatively TRBD1 (6 bases). V was clipped by 11 bases and J by 5 bases, with 12 bases between them. Germline CDR1 and CDR2: MNHEY and SVGAGI. The CDR3 spans 11 residues. The CDR3, as DNA: TGTGCCGGGCCTAGGGGGGAGACCCAGTACTTC. Translation gives CAGPRGETQYF.

V is TRBV11-3 and J is TRBJ1-1; 7 bases fit TRBD1. Germline CDR1 reads SGHNT; CDR2 reads YENEEA. V was pared by 6 bases and J by 1 base, with 14 bases of the junction left unmatched. CDR3 length: 17 residues. The chain's CDR3 is CASRRTGQFNRNTEAFF. CDR3 nucleotide sequence: TGTGCCAGCAGGCGGACGGGACAGTTCAACAGGAACACTGAAGCTTTCTTT.

CDR3 residues: CASSLNSGGANQPQHF. The CDR3 coding sequence is TGTGCCAGCAGCTTAAATAGCGGGGGGGCCAATCAGCCCCAGCATTTT. The chain combines TRBV7-2 with TRBJ1-5; the D gene is possibly TRBD1 (6 bases). Germline CDR1 is SGHTA and CDR2 is FQGNSA. Trimming took 2 bases from V and 3 from J, leaving 14 bases between them. The CDR3 is made up of 16 amino acids.

The J gene is TRBJ2-1, the V gene TRBV19; D uncertain. Germline CDR1 reads LNHDA; CDR2 reads SQIVND (reference sequence). The V gene lost 4 bases and the J gene lost 2 bases, with 12 bases spanning the gap. This CDR3 region has 15 residues. The CDR3 sequence: CASSTSGRTYNEQFF. The DNA of the CDR3 is TGTGCCAGTAGTACATCAGGCCGCACCTACAATGAGCAGTTCTTC.

The J gene is TRBJ2-7, the V gene TRBV25-1, with no clear D. V was clipped by 5 bases and J by 3 bases, with 14 bases between them. The CDR3 totals 14 residues. CDR1 and CDR2 (germline): MGHDK, SYGVNS. CDR3 region: CASSPLEEFYEQYF. Here the CDR3 DNA reads TGTGCCAGCAGTCCTTTAGAAGAGTTCTACGAGCAGTACTTC.

V gene TRBV27 combines with J gene TRBJ2-1; 8 bases are shared with TRBD2. V gave up 6 bases and J gave up 3 bases; unmatched junction bases: 7. The length of the CDR3 is 15 residues. CDR1 and CDR2 (germline): MNHEY, SMNVEV (reference sequence). CDR3 sequence: CASSFLAGGYNEQFF. The CDR3 DNA sequence: TGTGCCAGCAGCTTCTTGGCGGGGGGCTACAATGAGCAGTTCTTC.

The genes are TRBV9 and TRBJ2-7; D unresolved. V gave up 2 bases and J gave up 0 bases, with 12 bases separating them. This CDR3 has 15 amino acids. Germline V gene data show CDR1 as SGDLS and CDR2 as YYNGEE. This CDR3 reads CASSVSRVDSYEQYF. CDR3 sequence (DNA): TGTGCCAGCAGCGTTAGCCGGGTGGACTCCTACGAGCAGTACTTC. Complete variable domain (other parts from reference TRBV9 and TRBJ2-7): DSGVTQTPKHLITATGQRVTLRCSPRSGDLSVYWYQQSLDQGLQFLIQYYNGEERAKGNILERFSAQQFPDLHSELNLSSLELGDSALYFCASSVSRVDSYEQYFGPGTRLTVT.

The chain carries TRBV18 and TRBJ2-7, with 8 positions matching TRBD2. Germline CDR1 and CDR2: KGHSH and LQKENI. The CDR3 contains 14 residues. V lost 4 bases to trimming and J lost 7 bases; unmatched junction nucleotides: 9. CDR3 residues: CASSQPGLAPEQYF. Written as DNA, the CDR3 is TGTGCCAGCTCACAGCCCGGACTAGCCCCAGAGCAGTACTTC.

The rearrangement joins TRBV11-3 to TRBJ1-1; D uncertain. The CDR3 is 15 residues long. Germline-derived CDR1 and CDR2 are SGHNT and YENEEA. V lost 0 bases, J lost 3 bases, and 11 bases lay in between. DNA for the CDR3: TGTGCCAGCAGCTTAGAATGGCGGAGTGACACTGAAGCTTTCTTT. It yields the protein CASSLEWRSDTEAFF.

This clone was detected once. The chain uses TRBV6-6 and TRBJ1-1; tentative D call: TRBD1 (6 bases). The germline V gene has CDR1 MNHNY and CDR2 SVGAGI (reference sequence). This CDR3 is built from 13 residues. V was pared by 4 bases and J by 4 bases, with 10 bases between. The CDR3: CASSSPTGTEAFF. In nucleotides, the CDR3 is TGTGCCAGCAGTTCCCCGACAGGCACTGAAGCTTTCTTT.

The J gene is TRBJ1-2, the V gene TRBV5-1; maybe TRBD1 (5 bases). Deletions cut 2 bases from V and 6 bases from J, with 17 bases between. CDR1 and CDR2 from the germline V gene are SGHRS and YFSETQ. The CDR3 extends over 15 amino acids. The CDR3 here is CASSLLWGDENGYTF. The CDR3 region has the DNA TGCGCCAGCAGCTTACTTTGGGGGGACGAAAATGGCTACACCTTC.